This passage covers 28 T cell receptor beta chains from one sample sequenced in a study of blood T cell repertoires in COVID-19. Measured with immunoSEQ multiplex PCR; TCRdb has only the in-frame clones, and not every one. This sample has roughly 100,000 clones, with about 90% found just once. Sequenced sample: peripheral blood. The receptors come from a human donor in a cohort sampled during active COVID-19.

V is TRBV11-3 and J is TRBJ2-3; a weak D match, TRBD1 (5 bases). The CDR3 is 12 amino acids. Trimming pared 0 bases from V and 9 bases from J, leaving 7 bases between. In germline, CDR1 is SGHNT, CDR2 YENEEA. Written as DNA, the CDR3 is TGTGCCAGCAGCTTAGAGGCAGGGACGCAGTATTTT. This encodes CASSLEAGTQYF.

This clone appeared a few times. DNA for the CDR3: TGCGCCAGCAGTTCCATGAGACAGGGCTACGAGCAGTACTTC. Encoded protein: CASSSMRQGYEQYF. The V call is TRBV5-1, the J call TRBJ2-7; 7 bases are a match to TRBD1. The CDR3 consists of 14 residues. Germline values: CDR1 SGHRS, CDR2 YFSETQ. The V and J ends lost 5 bases and 3 bases, in that order; junction bases with no gene match: 8.

This chain uses TRBV19 with TRBJ1-6; no reliable D call. The CDR3 sequence is 15 residues long. Per germline, CDR1 LNHDA and CDR2 SQIVND (reference sequence). V was clipped by 9 bases and J by 0 bases, with 12 bases between them. CDR3 in DNA: TGTGCCAGCCAAACAATAAGCTCCTATAATTCACCCCTCCACTTT. Amino acids: CASQTISSYNSPLHF.

V and J are TRBV15 and TRBJ2-5; TRBD2 aligns across 7 bases. The CDR3 consists of 14 residues. The ends lost 0 bases at V and 3 bases at J; junction bases unmatched: 1. In germline, CDR1 is LNHNV, CDR2 YYDKDF (reference sequence). The DNA of the CDR3 is TGTGCCACCAGCAGAGATGCGGGGGAAGAGACCCAGTACTTC. It encodes CATSRDAGEETQYF.

This sequence joins TRBV9 and TRBJ1-1; 9 bases agree with TRBD1. The CDR3 is 15 residues long. J lost 6 bases, V lost 4 bases, and 10 bases had no gene match. Germline V lookup: CDR1 SGDLS, CDR2 YYNGEE. CDR3 protein: CASSNPGQGFPEAFF. The CDR3 coding sequence is TGTGCCAGCAGCAACCCGGGACAGGGATTCCCTGAAGCTTTCTTT.

The rearrangement links TRBV6-6 to TRBJ2-7, with D possibly being TRBD2 (6 bases). The CDR3 covers 14 residues. Germline V gives CDR1 MNHNY, CDR2 SVGAGI (reference sequence). V was shortened by 1 base and J by 2 bases, with 9 bases between the two germline ends. CDR3 amino acids: CASSYFPGAYEQYF. CDR3 bases: TGTGCCAGCAGTTACTTTCCGGGGGCCTACGAGCAGTACTTC.

The gene calls are TRBV18 and TRBJ1-1; D is unresolved. Germline CDR1 is KGHSH and CDR2 is LQKENI. Trimming cost V 2 bases and J 1 base, with 8 bases left between them. This CDR3 comprises 14 residues. The CDR3 loop reads CASSPNPSNTEAFF. The CDR3 nucleotides are TGTGCCAGCTCACCAAATCCCTCGAACACTGAAGCTTTCTTT.

The rearrangement links TRBV21-1 to TRBJ2-1; no check of the table's D call, TRBD2, against the DNA was made. TRBV21-1 counts as a pseudogene. The CDR3 covers 17 residues. The CDR3 coding sequence is TGTGCCAGCAGCAAAGGGGGGGCGGCTAGCGGGGACAATGAGCAGTTCTTC. Translated, it gives CASSKGGAASGDNEQFF.

The CDR3 loop is CASSPAQGTGELFF. CDR3 sequence (DNA): TGTGCCAGCAGCCCGGCACAGGGAACCGGGGAGCTGTTTTTT. The chain employs TRBV7-9 and TRBJ2-2; maybe TRBD1 (6 bases). The CDR3 extends over 14 amino acids. V lost 5 bases and J lost 5, with 12 bases in between. CDR1 and CDR2 (germline): SEHNR, FQNEAQ (reference sequence).

V usage is TRBV10-2 and J usage is TRBJ2-1; D gene uncertain. This CDR3 contains 15 residues. Trimming removed 0 bases from V and 6 bases from J, with 12 bases in between. Germline V gene sequence: CDR1 WSHSY, CDR2 SAAADI. This chain's CDR3 is CASSESIVVSNEQFF. The CDR3 DNA reads TGCGCCAGCAGTGAGTCGATAGTAGTTTCCAATGAGCAGTTCTTC.

This clone was counted a single time. V and J are TRBV9 and TRBJ2-5; TRBD1 matches at 8 bases. The CDR3 has 14 amino acids. Trimming took 7 bases from V and 4 from J; bases not matched to a gene: 9. The V gene's germline CDR1 is SGDLS and CDR2 YYNGEE. CDR3 region: CASGRGQGSETQYF. As DNA, the CDR3 is TGTGCCAGCGGCCGAGGACAGGGATCAGAGACCCAGTACTTC.

This chain connects TRBV7-2 to TRBJ2-3; TRBD2 agrees at 14 bases. There are 18 residues in the CDR3. The germline gives CDR1 SGHTA, CDR2 FQGNSA. Trimming at V came to 6 bases and at J to 3 bases, leaving 11 bases not matched to a gene. DNA for the CDR3: TGTGCCAGCAGACAGAGACTAGCGGGAGGGCCGGGGACAGATACGCAGTATTTT. Translating it yields CASRQRLAGGPGTDTQYF.

The gene calls are TRBV7-8 and TRBJ2-7; 9 bases fit TRBD2. This CDR3 is 15 amino acids long. After removal of 5 bases from V and 0 bases from J, the junction contained 5 bases not matched to a gene. Germline loops: CDR1 SGHVS, CDR2 FQNEAQ. CDR3 loop: CASSVTSGVSYEQYF. The CDR3 nucleotides are TGTGCCAGCAGCGTGACTAGCGGAGTCTCCTACGAGCAGTACTTC.

CDR3: CASSLFGREGGTDTQYF. The CDR3 coding sequence is TGTGCCAGCAGCTTGTTCGGACGAGAGGGAGGGACAGATACGCAGTATTTT. V and J are TRBV5-6 and TRBJ2-3; 7 nucleotides match TRBD2. Trimming took 1 base from V and 3 from J; bases not matched to a gene: 11. CDR1 and CDR2 (germline): SGHDT, YYEEEE. The CDR3 sequence is 17 residues long. Full variable domain (outside the CDR3, taken from reference TRBV5-6 and TRBJ2-3): DAGVTQSPTHLIKTRGQQVTLRCSPKSGHDTVSWYQQALGQGPQFIFQYYEEEERQRGNFPDRFSGHQFPNYSSELNVNALLLGDSALYLCASSLFGREGGTDTQYFGPGTRLTVL.

The table lists this clone with a count of one. The chain employs TRBV27 and TRBJ2-1; 12 bases agree with TRBD2. V was clipped by 7 bases and J by 8 bases; unmatched bases: 12. The length of the CDR3 is 16 residues. Germline loops: CDR1 MNHEY, CDR2 SMNVEV (reference sequence). The chain's CDR3 is CASNLAGGPQVHEQFF. The CDR3 nucleotides are TGTGCCAGCAACCTAGCGGGAGGGCCCCAGGTACATGAGCAGTTCTTC.

This clone was observed once. The chain carries TRBV5-1 and TRBJ2-5; TRBD2 might be the D (7 bases). The germline V gene encodes CDR1 SGHRS and CDR2 YFSETQ. Trimming left V 0 bases short and J 13 bases short, with 19 bases between. This CDR3 spans 14 amino acids. CDR3 in amino acids: CASSLEGGGLPTYF. CDR3 DNA sequence: TGCGCCAGCAGCTTGGAGGGCGGGGGCCTCCCCACGTACTTC. Together with reference TRBV5-1 and TRBJ2-5, the CDR3 gives the full variable domain: KAGVTQTPRYLIKTRGQQVTLSCSPISGHRSVSWYQQTPGQGLQFLFEYFSETQRNKGNFPGRFSGRQFSNSRSEMNVSTLELGDSALYLCASSLEGGGLPTYFGPGTRLLVL.

This chain links TRBV7-9 with TRBJ1-1, with TRBD1 as a possible D gene (5 bases). Trimming shortened V by 2 bases and J by 5 bases, and 9 bases separated the two germline ends. CDR3 size: 13 residues. The germline CDR1 and CDR2 sequences are SEHNR and FQNEAQ (reference sequence). Written as DNA, the CDR3 is TGTGCCAGCAGCTTATGGGGGGTTACTGAAGCTTTCTTT. Amino acid sequence: CASSLWGVTEAFF. The full variable domain, with the rest looked up from reference TRBV7-9 and TRBJ1-1, is DTGVSQNPRHKITKRGQNVTFRCDPISEHNRLYWYRQTLGQGPEFLTYFQNEAQLEKSRLLSDRFSAERPKGSFSTLEIQRTEQGDSAMYLCASSLWGVTEAFFGQGTRLTVV.

The V call is TRBV7-9, the J call TRBJ2-7, with 10 bases fitting TRBD1. V was clipped by 4 bases and J by 5 bases; unmatched bases: 5. The CDR3 length is 14 residues. Germline assignment: CDR1 SEHNR and CDR2 FQNEAQ (reference sequence). The CDR3 region has the DNA TGTGCCAGCAGCTCTAAGACAGGGGGCCACGAGCAGTACTTC. It translates to CASSSKTGGHEQYF. Full variable domain (remainder filled in from reference TRBV7-9 and TRBJ2-7): DTGVSQNPRHKITKRGQNVTFRCDPISEHNRLYWYRQTLGQGPEFLTYFQNEAQLEKSRLLSDRFSAERPKGSFSTLEIQRTEQGDSAMYLCASSSKTGGHEQYFGPGTRLTVT.

The chain recombines TRBV19 with TRBJ2-5; the D gene is possibly TRBD1 (6 bases). Trimming removed 3 bases from V and 5 bases from J, with 16 bases in between. CDR3 size: 15 residues. Per the germline V gene, CDR1 is LNHDA and CDR2 is SQIVND (reference sequence). CDR3 amino acids: CASSINTGYGETQYF. CDR3 nucleotide sequence: TGTGCCAGTAGTATCAATACAGGGTATGGGGAGACCCAGTACTTC.

The rearrangement links TRBV5-1 to TRBJ2-2, with a weak D call TRBD2 (5 bases). Germline CDR1 reads SGHRS; CDR2 reads YFSETQ. The CDR3 sequence is 16 residues long. Trimming shortened V by 4 bases and J by 2 bases, and 15 bases separated the two germline ends. In DNA form, the CDR3 reads TGCGCCAGCAGCGCGGGTGGGATTCTAAACACCGGGGAGCTGTTTTTT. Its translation is CASSAGGILNTGELFF.

This chain links TRBV5-1 with TRBJ1-5; tentative D call: TRBD1 (5 bases). The ends were cut back, 4 bases at V and 6 bases at J, with 17 bases in the middle. The CDR3 is 15 amino acids. The germline CDR1 and CDR2 sequences are SGHRS and YFSETQ. Here the CDR3 DNA reads TGCGCCAGCAGCCCATCCACAGGAGTCGGTCAGCCCCAGCATTTT. It codes for CASSPSTGVGQPQHF.

The V gene is TRBV2, the J gene TRBJ1-2, with D unresolved. Per the germline V gene, CDR1 is SNHLY and CDR2 is FYNNEI. Trimming took 3 bases from V and 8 from J, leaving 13 bases between them. This CDR3 has 13 amino acids. The CDR3 DNA sequence: TGTGCCAGCAGTGAGGGCAGAAACCCCGGCTACACCTTC. This gives the protein CASSEGRNPGYTF.

The CDR3 nucleotides are TGCGCCAGCAGCCAATCCCCACTGGGGGGCTCCTACGAGCAGTACTTC. Amino acids: CASSQSPLGGSYEQYF. The chain recombines TRBV4-3 with TRBJ2-7, with D possibly matching TRBD2 (6 bases). The CDR3 totals 16 residues. Trimming removed 2 bases from V and 0 bases from J, with 14 bases in between. Germline CDR1 is LGHNA and CDR2 is YSLEER.

This rearrangement joins TRBV18 to TRBJ2-6; D is undetermined. CDR3 length: 17 residues. V lost 3 bases and J 0 bases, leaving 12 bases between the germline ends. CDR1 is KGHSH, CDR2 LQKENI, per germline. CDR3 coding DNA: TGTGCCAGCTCACCTGCGCCAGGTAACTCTGGGGCCAACGTCCTGACTTTC. This sequence encodes CASSPAPGNSGANVLTF.

CDR3 coding DNA: TGTGCCAGCAGGCCTCCGGGACAGATTAATTCACCCCTCCACTTT. Its protein product is CASRPPGQINSPLHF. The chain links TRBV6-2 or TRBV6-3 to TRBJ1-6, with TRBD1 matching over 7 bases. Looked up from germline, CDR1 is MNHEY and CDR2 is SVGEGT. The CDR3 sequence is 15 residues long. J gave up 6 bases and V 6 bases, and 8 bases lay outside the gene matches.

V is TRBV18 and J is TRBJ2-2, with D possibly TRBD1 on 5 matching bases. CDR3 size: 14 residues. The V end was cut by 6 bases, the J end by 1 base, with 9 bases between. Germline loops: CDR1 KGHSH, CDR2 LQKENI. CDR3: CASSRDRNTGELFF. CDR3 bases: TGTGCCAGCTCTCGCGACAGGAACACCGGGGAGCTGTTTTTT.

The CDR3 region is CASSLEAGGKSRAFF. For the CDR3, the DNA is TGTGCCAGCAGCTTAGAGGCAGGGGGGAAGTCAAGGGCTTTCTTT. The genes are TRBV7-3 and TRBJ1-1; the match to TRBD1 covers 7 bases. The CDR3 sequence is 15 residues long. In germline, CDR1 is SGHTA, CDR2 FQGTGA. J gave up 11 bases and V 2 bases, and 14 bases lay outside the gene matches. Looking up the rest from reference TRBV7-3 and TRBJ1-1 gives the full variable domain: GAGVSQTPSNKVTEKGKYVELRCDPISGHTALYWYRQSLGQGPEFLIYFQGTGAADDSGLPNDRFFAVRPEGSVSTLKIQRTERGDSAVYLCASSLEAGGKSRAFFGQGTRLTVV.

The chain combines TRBV19 with TRBJ2-7, with 8 bases fitting TRBD2. Germline V gene lookup returns CDR1 LNHDA and CDR2 SQIVND (reference sequence). Trimming at V came to 6 bases and at J to 2 bases, leaving 15 bases not matched to a gene. This CDR3 is built from 17 residues. The CDR3 region has the DNA TGTGCCAGTAGCGAACTAGCGGATCCAGGCTGGCCCTACGAGCAGTACTTC. Encoded protein: CASSELADPGWPYEQYF.